Below, 8 T cell receptor beta chains from the same sample are listed, as sequenced in a study of CD8+ T cells in alopecia areata. cDNA prepared by RNA extraction and subsequent reverse transcription served as the template for sequencing. Only in-frame clones appear in the TCRdb table, and some are missing; sequencing was by immunoSEQ multiplex PCR. The sample contains approximately 180,000 clones, 50% to 70% of which appear only once. This material consisted of CD4+ T cells sorted from blood, taken at week 0. These receptors all come from a human donor with alopecia areata.

This sequence joins TRBV30 and TRBJ2-7; D possibly matches TRBD1 or TRBD2 (5 bases each). The CDR3 sequence is 13 residues long. The germline V gene encodes CDR1 GTSNPN and CDR2 SVGIG (reference sequence). Trimming pared 5 bases from V and 6 bases from J, leaving 17 bases between. The CDR3 bases are TGTGCCTGGGAGAAAGCAACCGGGACCGAGCAGTACTTC. Its protein product is CAWEKATGTEQYF.

This clone has just one count. The chain uses TRBV7-2 and TRBJ2-7; D ambiguous. This CDR3 contains 11 residues. Germline loops: CDR1 SGHTA, CDR2 FQGNSA. Between the trimmed V and J ends, which lost 2 bases and 3 bases, there was a span of 2 bases. CDR3 loop: CASSLFYEQYF. The CDR3 DNA reads as TGTGCCAGCAGCTTATTCTACGAGCAGTACTTC.

The CDR3 sequence is CAWTRLAGPYEQYF. CDR3 DNA sequence: TGTGCCTGGACCCGACTAGCGGGGCCCTACGAGCAGTACTTC. This chain connects TRBV30 to TRBJ2-7, with TRBD2 identical over 11 bases. The CDR3 length is 14 residues. J was trimmed by 2 bases and V by 4 bases; bases with no gene match: 4. The V gene's germline CDR1 is GTSNPN and CDR2 SVGIG (reference sequence).

The chain is built from TRBV30 and TRBJ2-3, with D hard to call. The CDR3 loop spans 14 amino acids. V lost 4 bases and J 14 bases, leaving 25 bases between the germline ends. Germline V CDR1 and CDR2: GTSNPN, SVGIG (reference sequence). CDR3 bases: TGTGCCTGGACACATGGGATGGCCCGCCTCGCTGGGTATTTT. It translates to CAWTHGMARLAGYF.

V usage is TRBV29-1 and J usage is TRBJ1-1; 8 nucleotides match TRBD1. The ends lost 5 bases at V and 7 bases at J; junction bases unmatched: 9. Germline V gene sequence: CDR1 SQVTM, CDR2 ANQGSEA. The CDR3 spans 13 residues. The CDR3 DNA reads TGCAGCGTTAATGGACAGGGCCATGTTGAAGCTTTCTTT. This encodes CSVNGQGHVEAFF.

The rearrangement uses TRBV18 and TRBJ2-3; 8 bases are a match to TRBD2. The germline V gene has CDR1 KGHSH and CDR2 LQKENI. The CDR3 consists of 16 residues. Trimming took 2 bases from V and 4 from J; bases not matched to a gene: 8. For the CDR3, the DNA is TGTGCCAGCTCACCATTGGTAGCGGGGAGTTCAGATACGCAGTATTTT. This translates into CASSPLVAGSSDTQYF.

The V gene is TRBV7-2, the J gene TRBJ2-3; 10 bases are shared with TRBD2. This CDR3 spans 15 amino acids. CDR1 and CDR2 (germline): SGHTA, FQGNSA. Losses at the gene ends were 3 bases for V and 7 bases for J; bases not matched to a gene: 7. CDR3 bases: TGTGCCAGCAGCTTCGAGCGGGGGGGCCAGAATACGCAGTATTTT. Protein: CASSFERGGQNTQYF.

There are a few counts of this clone. The V and J genes are TRBV6-5 and TRBJ1-1; 7 nucleotides match TRBD1. This CDR3 is 12 amino acids long. Germline values: CDR1 MNHEY, CDR2 SVGAGI. The trim removed 5 bases at V and 13 bases at J, leaving 10 bases unmatched. Here the CDR3 reads CASSRQGLDGFF. CDR3 DNA sequence: TGTGCCAGCAGTCGACAGGGACTTGATGGTTTCTTT.